These 11 T cell receptor beta chains came from one sample sequenced in a study of human T cells and chemical hapten exposure. The time point here: pre-sensitization, week 0. Treatment meaning: therapeutic diphenylcyclopropenone sensitization with weekly scalp DPC. TCRdb passed the RACE reads through MiXCR, listing each CDR3 protein once. The sample has about 350,000 distinct CDR3 sequences, approximately 5% seen once. The source was whole blood, collected in connection with sensitization to the hapten diphenylcyclopropenone (DPC). These receptors were obtained from a woman aged 18-29 years with alopecia areata. Some clones in this sample may be carry-over from other donors' samples.

This clonotype was observed many times. The chain is built from TRBV5-1 and TRBJ2-1, with a tentative D call TRBD2 (6 bases). The CDR3 length is 12 residues. V lost 0 bases, J lost 9 bases, and 7 bases lay in between. The germline V gene encodes CDR1 SGHRS and CDR2 YFSETQ. This CDR3 is CASSLDGGEQFF. The CDR3 DNA reads as TGCGCCAGCAGCTTGGACGGGGGTGAGCAGTTCTTC.

This clonotype was observed a few times. The chain carries TRBV2 and TRBJ2-3; 7 bases are a match to TRBD2. V lost 6 bases to trimming and J lost 3 bases; unmatched junction nucleotides: 12. The CDR3 has 16 residues. Germline CDR1 reads SNHLY; CDR2 reads FYNNEI. CDR3 nucleotide sequence: TGTGCCAGCAGCTTCCCCATGGGGGGGTGGACAGATACGCAGTATTTT. Amino acid sequence: CASSFPMGGWTDTQYF.

With regard to this clonotype: The junction departs from germline at one end; a sequencing error may be responsible. The chain couples TRBV11-2 to TRBJ2-7; D perhaps matches TRBD2 (5 bases). The length of the CDR3 is 16 residues. The V gene's germline CDR1 is SGHAT and CDR2 FQNNGV. The CDR3 region has the DNA TGTGCCAGCAGCCTAGACTTCCCCCGGGGTCCCTACGAGCAGTACTTC. The encoded protein is CASSLDFPRGPYEQYF.

The chain is built from TRBV20-1 and TRBJ2-7; tentatively, D is TRBD1 (6 bases). The germline V gene has CDR1 DFQATT and CDR2 SNEGSKA (reference sequence). Trimming removed 1 base at V and 5 bases at J, with 12 bases between. The CDR3 length is 13 residues. The CDR3 bases are TGCAGTGCTAGAGCGGTCAGGGGACACGAGCAGTACTTC. Translating gives CSARAVRGHEQYF.

This clonotype has at least ten counts. The chain carries TRBV6-5 and TRBJ1-2; 8 nucleotides agree with TRBD1. CDR3 length equals 15 residues. Germline CDR1 MNHEY, CDR2 SVGAGI. V lost 0 bases to trimming and J lost 3 bases; unmatched junction nucleotides: 3. CDR3 residues: CASSYSPTGDYGYTF. The CDR3 nucleotides are TGTGCCAGCAGTTACTCGCCGACAGGGGACTATGGCTACACCTTC.

This clonotype occurred a few times. The gene calls are TRBV11-1 and TRBJ1-2, with unresolved D. This CDR3 region has 14 residues. V was cut by 3 bases and J by 7 bases, with 15 bases left in between. Germline assignment: CDR1 SGHAT and CDR2 FQDESV (reference sequence). CDR3 bases: TGTGCCAGCAGCTTCGACGGTCCGCTTGCTGGCTACACCTTC. Translated: CASSFDGPLAGYTF.

This clonotype has ten or more counts. V is TRBV29-1 and J is TRBJ1-2, with 9 bases lining up with TRBD1. V lost 3 bases, J lost 7 bases, and 9 bases stayed unmatched. Germline V gene data show CDR1 as SQVTM and CDR2 as ANQGSEA. The CDR3 loop spans 14 amino acids. The CDR3 nucleotides read TGCAGCGTTGAGGATCGGACAGGGGATCGTGGCTACACCTTC. Its protein product is CSVEDRTGDRGYTF. Based on the CDR3 plus reference TRBV29-1 and TRBJ1-2, the full variable domain is SAVISQKPSRDICQRGTSLTIQCQVDSQVTMMFWYRQQPGQSLTLIATANQGSEATYESGFVIDKFPISRPNLTFSTLTVSNMSPEDSSIYLCSVEDRTGDRGYTFGSGTRLTVV.

This clonotype has ten or more counts. V gene TRBV7-2 combines with J gene TRBJ2-3; 7 positions match TRBD2. The ends lost 4 bases at V and 4 bases at J; junction bases unmatched: 5. Per the germline V gene, CDR1 is SGHTA and CDR2 is FQGNSA. This CDR3 comprises 14 residues. The DNA of the CDR3 is TGTGCCAGCAGCTACTGGCGGGGGTCAGATACGCAGTATTTT. Protein sequence: CASSYWRGSDTQYF.

This clonotype was seen at least ten times. The rearrangement links TRBV3-1 to TRBJ1-2; D call uncertain. Between the trimmed V and J ends, which lost 8 bases and 5 bases, there was a span of 9 bases. Germline loops: CDR1 LGHDT, CDR2 YNNKEL (reference sequence). This CDR3 region has 11 residues. The CDR3 reads CASEGPYGYTF. DNA of the CDR3: TGTGCCAGCGAAGGACCTTATGGCTACACCTTC.

This clonotype was recorded a few times. This rearrangement joins TRBV6-6 to TRBJ2-7; D call uncertain. Germline V gene lookup returns CDR1 MNHNY and CDR2 SVGAGI (reference sequence). CDR3 size: 14 residues. V was shortened by 2 bases and J by 3 bases, with 11 bases between the two germline ends. The CDR3 reads CASSYETLYYEQYF. CDR3 coding DNA: TGTGCCAGCAGTTACGAGACACTATACTACGAGCAGTACTTC.

This clonotype was picked up a small number of times. The chain combines TRBV6-2 or TRBV6-3 with TRBJ2-3; the match to TRBD1 covers 7 bases. J gave up 3 bases and V 8 bases, and 8 bases lay outside the gene matches. There are 14 residues in the CDR3. Germline CDR1 reads MNHEY; CDR2 reads SVGEGT. CDR3 protein: CASADRAFTDTQYF. The CDR3 DNA reads TGTGCCAGCGCCGACAGGGCTTTTACAGATACGCAGTATTTT.